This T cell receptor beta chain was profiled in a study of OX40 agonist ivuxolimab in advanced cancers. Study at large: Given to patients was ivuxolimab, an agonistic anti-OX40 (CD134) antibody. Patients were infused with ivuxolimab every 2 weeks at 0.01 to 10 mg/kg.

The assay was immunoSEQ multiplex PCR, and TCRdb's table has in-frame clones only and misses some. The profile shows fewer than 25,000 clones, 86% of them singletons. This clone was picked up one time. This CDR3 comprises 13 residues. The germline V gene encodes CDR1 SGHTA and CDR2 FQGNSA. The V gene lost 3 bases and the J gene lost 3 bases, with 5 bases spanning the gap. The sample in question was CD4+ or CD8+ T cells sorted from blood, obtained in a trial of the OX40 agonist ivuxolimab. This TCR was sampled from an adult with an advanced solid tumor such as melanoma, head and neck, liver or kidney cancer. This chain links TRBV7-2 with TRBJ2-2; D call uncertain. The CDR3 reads CASSLGYTGELFF. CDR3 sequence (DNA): TGTGCCAGCAGCTTGGGTTACACCGGGGAGCTGTTTTTT.